Shown below are 24 T cell receptor beta chains from a single sample sequenced in a study of cytomegalovirus exposure and HLA in healthy donors (TCRdb year 2017). Libraries were prepared through the immunoSEQ multiplex PCR assay. A mixture of 60 forward primers for TCR Vbeta segments and 13 reverse primers for TCR Jbeta segments was used in the multiplex PCR. The clones in this table, taken by TCRdb from immuneACCESS, are in-frame only. Not every clone is retained; where verified, under half of the shortfall comes from an unresolved V gene, and the cause of the rest is unknown. This sample is represented by roughly 100,000 clones; roughly 85% of them were singletons. The ten biggest clones cover approximately 2.8% of the sample. The sample taken for sequencing was PBMCs. The receptor set was obtained from a woman in her thirties or forties in good health and CMV-seronegative.

This clone was detected once. Written as DNA, the CDR3 is TGTGCCAGCAGCCCGGGTGGATCCTACAATGAGCAGTTCTTC. The encoded protein is CASSPGGSYNEQFF. The chain carries TRBV7-2 and TRBJ2-1; unclear D gene. CDR1 is SGHTA, CDR2 FQGNSA, per germline. Trimming took 5 bases from V and 1 from J, leaving 9 bases between them. This CDR3 has 14 residues.

V and J are TRBV27 and TRBJ1-2; D gene ambiguous. Germline CDR1 is MNHEY and CDR2 is SMNVEV (reference sequence). V lost 8 bases and J lost 4, with 17 bases in between. This CDR3 has 14 amino acids. The CDR3 DNA follows: TGTGCCAGCTCGGCAGGCTCCACCTTCTATGGCTACACCTTC. It is translated as CASSAGSTFYGYTF.

This clone was detected only a few times. The chain recombines TRBV18 with TRBJ1-1; TRBD1 aligns across 10 bases. The length of the CDR3 is 16 residues. Germline assignment: CDR1 KGHSH and CDR2 LQKENI. With V trimmed by 2 bases and J by 7 bases, 10 bases remained unmatched. CDR3 protein: CASSPSGTGALGEAFF. CDR3 in DNA: TGTGCCAGCTCACCATCCGGGACAGGGGCTTTGGGTGAAGCTTTCTTT.

V usage is TRBV7-2 and J usage is TRBJ1-1; D gene ambiguous. The CDR3 is 13 residues long. From germline, CDR1 is SGHTA and CDR2 FQGNSA. Between the trimmed V and J ends, which lost 4 bases and 4 bases, there was a span of 10 bases. This CDR3 reads CASSWRTPTEAFF. CDR3 DNA sequence: TGTGCCAGCAGCTGGAGGACCCCCACTGAAGCTTTCTTT.

There are a few counts of this clone. The chain uses TRBV5-6 and TRBJ2-5, with TRBD1 matching 8 bases. The CDR3 consists of 14 residues. The junction had 2 bases not matched to a gene; V was cut back by 4 bases and J by 0 bases. Germline values: CDR1 SGHDT, CDR2 YYEEEE. CDR3 in amino acids: CASSNRGYQETQYF. For the CDR3, the DNA is TGTGCCAGCAGCAACAGGGGGTACCAAGAGACCCAGTACTTC.

The CDR3 DNA reads TGTGCCAGTAGTATTGCTTTCAGGGCGGACAATGAGCAGTTCTTC. Translation: CASSIAFRADNEQFF. V gene TRBV19 combines with J gene TRBJ2-1; a weak D match, TRBD1 (5 bases). Trimming shortened V by 3 bases and J by 5 bases, and 14 bases separated the two germline ends. Per germline, CDR1 LNHDA and CDR2 SQIVND (reference sequence). This CDR3 is built from 15 residues.

The CDR3, as DNA: TGCAGCGTTGCTCAGGGTTCCAATTCACCCCTCCACTTT. Residues: CSVAQGSNSPLHF. The chain joins TRBV29-1 to TRBJ1-6, with D possibly TRBD1 on 5 matching bases. Trimming pared 4 bases from V and 7 bases from J, leaving 11 bases between. The CDR3 has 13 residues. CDR1 and CDR2 from the germline V gene are SQVTM and ANQGSEA.

The V gene is TRBV6-6, the J gene TRBJ1-1; TRBD1 is a possible D gene (6 bases). CDR3 size: 16 residues. CDR1 and CDR2 from the germline V gene are MNHNY and SVGAGI (reference sequence). V dropped 0 bases and J dropped 1 base, with 12 bases sitting between them. The CDR3 region has the DNA TGTGCCAGCAGTTACTCACCGGAACAGGGGAACACTGAAGCTTTCTTT. The encoded protein is CASSYSPEQGNTEAFF.

To note about this clone: The same CDR3 is also encoded by other DNA sequences in this sample. This sequence joins TRBV29-1 and TRBJ2-6, with D possibly TRBD2 on 5 matching bases. Germline V CDR1 and CDR2: SQVTM, ANQGSEA. V lost 1 base and J 4 bases, leaving 8 bases between the germline ends. The CDR3 is 14 residues long. CDR3 sequence (DNA): TGCAGCGTTGAAGGCGGGTCAGGGGCCAACGTCCTGACTTTC. Protein sequence: CSVEGGSGANVLTF.

This clone was found once. V usage is TRBV19 and J usage is TRBJ1-4; no definite D call. This CDR3 has 16 residues. Germline V gene sequence: CDR1 LNHDA, CDR2 SQIVND (reference sequence). V lost 6 bases, J lost 8 bases, and 22 bases lay in between. The CDR3 loop is CASRSIYDRSSEKLFF. CDR3 bases: TGTGCCAGTAGAAGTATCTACGATCGATCAAGCGAAAAACTGTTTTTT.

The chain combines TRBV5-4 with TRBJ1-2, with D possibly matching TRBD1 (6 bases). Germline values: CDR1 SGHNT, CDR2 YYREEE (reference sequence). V lost 0 bases and J lost 4, with 10 bases in between. The CDR3 loop spans 14 amino acids. CDR3 protein: CASSLGQEVYGYTF. As DNA, the CDR3 is TGTGCCAGCAGCTTGGGACAGGAGGTCTATGGCTACACCTTC.

This sequence joins TRBV27 and TRBJ1-6; D is undetermined. Germline V CDR1 and CDR2: MNHEY, SMNVEV (reference sequence). The CDR3 extends over 17 amino acids. Trimming pared 5 bases from V and 0 bases from J, leaving 14 bases between. DNA for the CDR3: TGTGCCAGCAGTAAAGGAGGGTGGATCTCCTATAATTCACCCCTCCACTTT. It codes for CASSKGGWISYNSPLHF.

In regard to this clone: Sequence at one end of the junction differs from germline and may be a read error. The chain uses TRBV7-9 and TRBJ1-2; TRBD1 matches at 9 bases. From germline, CDR1 is SEHNR and CDR2 FQNEAQ (reference sequence). The CDR3 spans 15 residues. This CDR3 is CSSSLARGQGDGYTF. For the CDR3, the DNA is TGTTCCAGCAGCTTAGCGAGGGGACAGGGAGACGGCTACACCTTC.

The V gene is TRBV19, the J gene TRBJ2-1, with 14 bases identical to TRBD2. Losses at the gene ends were 6 bases for V and 10 bases for J; bases not matched to a gene: 8. CDR3 length: 15 residues. Germline V gene sequence: CDR1 LNHDA, CDR2 SQIVND (reference sequence). The CDR3 loop is CASSGTSGSLWEQFF. In DNA form, the CDR3 reads TGTGCCAGTAGCGGGACTAGCGGGAGCCTATGGGAGCAGTTCTTC.

This chain connects TRBV29-1 to TRBJ2-7, with D maybe TRBD1 (6 bases). This CDR3 is built from 13 residues. The ends were cut back, 6 bases at V and 2 bases at J, with 14 bases in the middle. Germline CDR1 and CDR2: SQVTM and ANQGSEA. The CDR3 DNA follows: TGCAGCGTGGCAGAAAGGGGGACCTACGAGCAGTACTTC. This codes for CSVAERGTYEQYF.

J is TRBJ1-1 and V is TRBV5-8; tentative D call: TRBD1 (5 bases). V was pared by 4 bases and J by 5 bases, with 15 bases between. Germline CDR1 is SGHTS and CDR2 is YDEGEE. The CDR3 contains 14 residues. The CDR3 nucleotides are TGTGCCAGCAGCCCGGGCAGGGTGAGGACTGAAGCTTTCTTT. It encodes CASSPGRVRTEAFF.

The rearrangement joins TRBV5-1 to TRBJ2-4; 9 nucleotides match TRBD1. Per germline, CDR1 SGHRS and CDR2 YFSETQ. CDR3 length equals 15 residues. V dropped 2 bases and J dropped 8; count of bases not matched to a gene: 8. Here the CDR3 reads CASSLVETGGDIQYF. CDR3 nucleotide sequence: TGCGCCAGCAGCTTAGTGGAGACAGGGGGAGACATTCAGTACTTC.

This chain uses TRBV7-2 with TRBJ1-2; no clear D gene. The length of the CDR3 is 14 residues. Germline loops: CDR1 SGHTA, CDR2 FQGNSA. V was cut by 0 bases and J by 6 bases, with 11 bases left in between. CDR3 residues: CASSLANVPNGYTF. Here the CDR3 DNA reads TGTGCCAGCAGCTTAGCGAACGTCCCTAATGGCTACACCTTC.

The chain carries TRBV25-1 and TRBJ2-1, with TRBD2 identical over 11 bases. The junction had 3 bases not matched to a gene; V was cut back by 3 bases and J by 5 bases. CDR1 is MGHDK and CDR2 is SYGVNS in the germline V gene. The CDR3 covers 15 residues. The DNA for the CDR3 is TGTGCCAGCAGTGACCTAGCGGGAGGTAACAATGAGCAGTTCTTC. Translating gives CASSDLAGGNNEQFF. Supplemented by reference TRBV25-1 and TRBJ2-1, the full variable domain reads EADIYQTPRYLVIGTGKKITLECSQTMGHDKMYWYQQDPGMELHLIHYSYGVNSTEKGDLSSESTVSRIRTEHFPLTLESARPSHTSQYLCASSDLAGGNNEQFFGPGTRLTVL.

The chain uses TRBV28 and TRBJ2-1; 10 nucleotides agree with TRBD2. The CDR3 extends over 17 amino acids. The germline gives CDR1 MDHEN, CDR2 SYDVKM. V lost 7 bases, J lost 9 bases, and 18 bases stayed unmatched. The CDR3 sequence: CASIGLAGAIYGSEQFF. CDR3 nucleotides: TGTGCCAGCATAGGGCTAGCGGGAGCCATTTATGGGAGTGAGCAGTTCTTC.

This chain connects TRBV10-3 to TRBJ2-3; unclear D gene. Germline CDR1 is ENHRY and CDR2 is SYGVKD. The CDR3 runs 13 residues. The germline V and J ends were trimmed by 4 bases and 0 bases, with 5 bases remaining between them. CDR3 amino acids: CAISGQSTDTQYF. DNA for the CDR3: TGTGCCATCAGTGGACAAAGCACAGATACGCAGTATTTT.

The chain carries TRBV12-5 and TRBJ2-3, with 10 bases matching TRBD2. In germline, CDR1 is LGHNT, CDR2 FRNRAP. CDR3 length equals 13 residues. V was pared by 5 bases and J by 5 bases, with 1 base of the junction left unmatched. The CDR3 sequence is CASGLAGVDTQYF. The CDR3 coding sequence is TGTGCTAGTGGTCTAGCGGGGGTAGATACGCAGTATTTT.

The V gene is TRBV30, the J gene TRBJ1-1; D remains unclear. This CDR3 comprises 11 residues. The V end lost 2 bases, the J end lost 5 bases, and 6 bases lay between the germline ends. From germline, CDR1 is GTSNPN and CDR2 SVGIG (reference sequence). The CDR3 region has the DNA TGTGCCTGGAGTCAATTGACTGAAGCTTTCTTT. Residues: CAWSQLTEAFF.

The J gene is TRBJ2-5, the V gene TRBV2, with 10 bases aligning to TRBD2. The germline gives CDR1 SNHLY, CDR2 FYNNEI. There are 15 residues in the CDR3. V lost 5 bases and J lost 1; bases outside the gene matches: 4. CDR3 loop: CASSPLAGVQETQYF. The DNA for the CDR3 is TGTGCCAGCAGTCCCCTAGCGGGGGTCCAAGAGACCCAGTACTTC.